The clone carrying this TCR beta chain was recorded at least ten times. What it recognizes is unknown. This record comes from a study of CD8+ T cells in alopecia areata. Study conclusions and caveats: Scalp sequencing also captures normal skin's resident alphabeta T cells. Clonality in lesional scalp, especially alopecia totalis/universalis, exceeded that of normal scalp. Relative to mice, TCR sharing across patients was less clear, a difference possibly HLA-related.

Trimming took 4 bases from V and 2 from J; bases not matched to a gene: 16. The CDR3 loop spans 18 amino acids. The V gene's germline CDR1 is MGHRA and CDR2 YSYEKL. Sorted out of PBMCs were CD4+ T cells and CD8+ T cells. It was cDNA, reverse transcribed from extracted RNA, that served as the sequencing template. Libraries were prepared by immunoSEQ multiplex PCR; TCRdb keeps only in-frame clonotypes and omits some of them. The sample shows more than 95,000 clones, roughly 69% of them seen only once. The sequence was collected from a human donor in good health. Sequencing was done on a sample of CD4+ T cells sorted from blood. The J gene is TRBJ2-7, the V gene TRBV4-1, with 8 bases lining up with TRBD2. The CDR3 DNA reads as TGCGCCAGCAGCCTCTTCTTTCCGGGACTAGTCGCCCCCTACGAGCAGTACTTC. This gives the protein CASSLFFPGLVAPYEQYF.